Listed below are T cell receptor beta chains from one sample, sequenced in a study of identical twins. One entry per CDR3 protein results from TCRdb running MiXCR on the 5' RACE reads. The sample carries 500,000 to 550,000 distinct CDR3 sequences, approximately 20% recorded once. Separately, the same data were catalogued under a study of yellow fever vaccine responses in identical twins.

Sequenced sample: CD4+ T cells sorted from blood. The receptor set was obtained from a woman aged 18-30 years in good health. Both conserved end residues are part of each CDR3.

j_call v_call cdr3_aa
TRBJ2-1 TRBV28 CASSLKRVSYNEQFF
TRBJ2-5 TRBV27 CASRRAGGPLETQYF
TRBJ1-6 TRBV20-1 CSAAQGANSPLHF
TRBJ2-2 TRBV6-5 CASSYSRGGVGELFF
TRBJ2-1 TRBV9 CASSVVVRRYNEQFF
TRBJ2-2 TRBV6-2/TRBV6-3 CAPLARKGDRVGKTGELFF
TRBJ1-3 TRBV12-3/TRBV12-4 CASSFKKGPGNTIYF
TRBJ2-7 TRBV18 CASSLGYVDEQYF
TRBJ2-3 TRBV11-3 CASSPGSGLASDTQYF
TRBJ2-5 TRBV12-3/TRBV12-4 CASGNRPQETQYF